Listed here are 9 T cell receptor beta chains from one sample, sequenced in a study of regulatory and conventional T cells in RAG deficiency. The method was immunoSEQ multiplex PCR; TCRdb's version includes in-frame clones alone and lacks a portion of them. The sample has some 6,700 clones, roughly 78% seen once. The sample was also reused in another study, on regulatory T cells. That paper notes: Primers: 52 TRBV forward and 13 TRBJ reverse.

Sequencing input: CD8+ T cells sorted from blood. These receptors came from a human donor in good health.

The V and J genes are TRBV25-1 and TRBJ2-3; 8 bases are a match to TRBD2. The CDR3 consists of 15 residues. Germline-derived CDR1 and CDR2 are MGHDK and SYGVNS. Trimming took 6 bases from V and 0 from J; bases not matched to a gene: 5. The CDR3 region has the DNA TGTGCCAGCAGCAGTGGCGGGGGGAGCACAGATACGCAGTATTTT. This sequence encodes CASSSGGGSTDTQYF.

This sequence joins TRBV6-5 and TRBJ1-2; possible D gene TRBD1, 5 bases. Germline loops: CDR1 MNHEY, CDR2 SVGAGI. The CDR3 is 15 residues long. V was cut by 0 bases and J by 10 bases, with 18 bases left in between. DNA for the CDR3: TGTGCCAGCAGTTACTCGGAGGGGCCCATAACCGTCTACACCTTC. This codes for CASSYSEGPITVYTF.

The chain has TRBV27 and TRBJ2-1, with 11 bases aligning to TRBD2. Per germline, CDR1 MNHEY and CDR2 SMNVEV (reference sequence). Trimming removed 6 bases from V and 5 bases from J; junction bases left unmatched: 6. The CDR3 is 15 residues long. The CDR3 sequence: CASSGSGGANNEQFF. The CDR3 bases are TGTGCCAGCAGCGGTAGCGGGGGGGCCAACAATGAGCAGTTCTTC.

J is TRBJ1-5 and V is TRBV6-5, with D unresolved. This CDR3 is built from 13 residues. Trimming took 5 bases from V and 4 from J, leaving 9 bases between them. The V gene's germline CDR1 is MNHEY and CDR2 SVGAGI. DNA for the CDR3: TGTGCCAGCAGTGTGACCCCTAATCAGCCCCAGCATTTT. Translation: CASSVTPNQPQHF.

This chain links TRBV6-4 with TRBJ1-5, with TRBD1 as a possible D gene (6 bases). Trimming took 2 bases from V and 10 from J, leaving 12 bases between them. The CDR3 sequence is 13 residues long. Germline V lookup: CDR1 MRHNA, CDR2 SNTAGT. The CDR3 sequence: CASSDGGREPQHF. The CDR3 DNA reads as TGTGCCAGCAGTGACGGGGGGCGGGAACCCCAGCATTTT.

This clone was observed once. V is TRBV27 and J is TRBJ2-6, with D uncertain. Germline CDR1 MNHEY, CDR2 SMNVEV (reference sequence). This CDR3 has 19 residues. The ends were cut back, 0 bases at V and 4 bases at J, with 19 bases in the middle. The DNA of the CDR3 is TGTGCCAGCAGTTTATCTTCGGCAGGAGCATTCGCGGGGGCCAACGTCCTGACTTTC. The encoded protein is CASSLSSAGAFAGANVLTF.

J is TRBJ1-2 and V is TRBV14, with D unresolved. CDR1 and CDR2 from the germline V gene are SGHDN and FVKESK. Trimming took 5 bases from V and 2 from J, leaving 12 bases between them. The CDR3 length is 14 residues. The CDR3 spells CASSSFTENYGYTF. In nucleotides, the CDR3 is TGTGCCAGCAGCTCGTTCACAGAGAACTATGGCTACACCTTC.

The J gene is TRBJ2-5, the V gene TRBV6-5; TRBD1 agrees at 10 bases. V lost 2 bases, J lost 5 bases, and 8 bases stayed unmatched. The CDR3 has 16 amino acids. Germline V CDR1 and CDR2: MNHEY, SVGAGI. This CDR3 is CASSYQPGTGVETQYF. The CDR3 DNA is TGTGCCAGCAGTTACCAGCCCGGGACAGGGGTGGAGACCCAGTACTTC.

The genes are TRBV6-5 and TRBJ2-3; 8 bases align to TRBD1. Germline CDR1 reads MNHEY; CDR2 reads SVGAGI. The CDR3 loop spans 14 amino acids. Trimming removed 4 bases from V and 4 bases from J; junction bases left unmatched: 4. CDR3 protein: CASSFGQGADTQYF. DNA for the CDR3: TGTGCCAGCAGTTTTGGACAGGGCGCAGATACGCAGTATTTT.